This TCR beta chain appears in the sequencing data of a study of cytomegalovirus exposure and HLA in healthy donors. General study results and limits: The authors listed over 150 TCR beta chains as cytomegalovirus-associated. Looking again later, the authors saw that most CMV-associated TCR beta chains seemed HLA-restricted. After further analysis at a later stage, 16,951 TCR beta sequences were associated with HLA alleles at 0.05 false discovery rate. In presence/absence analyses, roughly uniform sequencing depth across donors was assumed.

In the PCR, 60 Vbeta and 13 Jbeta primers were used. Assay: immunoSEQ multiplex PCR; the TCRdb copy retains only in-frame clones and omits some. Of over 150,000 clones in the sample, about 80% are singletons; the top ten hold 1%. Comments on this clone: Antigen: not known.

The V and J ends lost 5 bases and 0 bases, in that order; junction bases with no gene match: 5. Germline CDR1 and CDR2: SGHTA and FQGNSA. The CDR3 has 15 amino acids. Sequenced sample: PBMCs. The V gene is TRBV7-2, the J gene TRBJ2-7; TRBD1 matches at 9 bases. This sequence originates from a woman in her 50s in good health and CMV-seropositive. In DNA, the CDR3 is TGTGCCAGCAGCCGGGACAGGGTAGGCTCCTACGAGCAGTACTTC. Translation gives CASSRDRVGSYEQYF.